What follows are 30 T cell receptor beta chains derived from one specimen sequenced in a study of tumor-infiltrating lymphocytes in primary liver carcinoma. TCR beta cDNA was made from approximately 500 ng total RNA with a constant-region primer. Employing slightly modified ARM-PCR, three nested multiplex PCR rounds were run, and these gave rise to the TCR beta libraries. TRBV1-TRBV30 forward and Cbeta reverse primers drove the first two roughly 10-cycle rounds. From the multiplex PCR reads, TCRdb called clonotypes with MiXCR, one entry per CDR3 protein. The table shows tens of thousands of distinct CDR3 sequences, with around 70% occurring only once. Unsorted bulk tissue, 20-30 mg of it, served as the source for co-extraction of RNA and DNA. The sequenced sample consisted of liver tumor tissue from sampling region 1. Subset described: tumor region T1, superior pole. These TCRs come from a man aged 35-49 years with primary liver carcinoma and hepatitis B virus infection.

The V and J genes are TRBV11-1 and TRBJ2-7; D not resolved. Trimming took 6 bases from V and 3 from J, leaving 12 bases between them. Germline V CDR1 and CDR2: SGHAT, FQDESV (reference sequence). CDR3 length equals 13 residues. The CDR3 protein is CASSEGKSYEQYF. As DNA, the CDR3 is TGTGCCAGCAGTGAAGGCAAAAGCTACGAGCAGTACTTC.

The chain employs TRBV30 and TRBJ2-3; D possibly matches TRBD1 or TRBD2 (6 bases each). The CDR3 sequence is 16 residues long. V was pared by 8 bases and J by 0 bases, with 21 bases between. Germline V CDR1 and CDR2: GTSNPN, SVGIG (reference sequence). CDR3 in DNA: TGTGCCGGGAAGGGTAACGGGGGCCCAAGCACAGATACGCAGTATTTT. Its translation is CAGKGNGGPSTDTQYF.

Many counts were recorded for this clonotype. V and J are TRBV28 and TRBJ2-5, with 8 bases matching TRBD2. The CDR3 has 14 residues. CDR1 and CDR2 (germline): MDHEN, SYDVKM. The trim removed 6 bases at V and 5 bases at J, leaving 8 bases unmatched. The CDR3 protein is CASSKTSGAETQYF. The CDR3 DNA reads TGTGCCAGCAGCAAAACTAGCGGCGCTGAGACCCAGTACTTC.

A word on this clonotype: Relative to the germline gene, one junction end is altered; a read error may explain this. The chain couples TRBV14 to TRBJ2-3; D remains unclear. In germline, CDR1 is SGHDN, CDR2 FVKESK. CDR3 size: 13 residues. The CDR3 reads CASSQVGPDTRYF. The CDR3 nucleotides read TGTGCCAGCAGCCAAGTCGGCCCAGACACGCGGTATTTT.

This clonotype was found once. Germline is not matched at one junction end, which may reflect a read error. This chain uses TRBV5-6 with TRBJ2-1; D unresolved. CDR3 length: 16 amino acids. Looked up from germline, CDR1 is SGHDT and CDR2 is YYEEEE. CDR3 loop: CGSSLGISRLPNEQFF. In nucleotides, the CDR3 is TGTGGCAGCAGCTTGGGTATTAGCAGACTCCCCAATGAGCAGTTCTTC.

Worth noting for this clonotype: A much larger clone is a single base away; this may be a read error. The gene calls are TRBV28 and TRBJ1-2; no firm D call. Germline CDR1 and CDR2: MDHEN and SYDVKM. This CDR3 region has 13 residues. The V end lost 10 bases, the J end lost 0 bases, and 12 bases lay between the germline ends. Here the CDR3 reads CANRQGANYGYTF. CDR3 coding DNA: TGTGCCAACCGCCAAGGCGCTAACTATGGCTACACCTTC.

The chain joins TRBV20-1 to TRBJ2-2; D perhaps matches TRBD1 (6 bases). Trimming cost V 4 bases and J 2 bases, with 14 bases left between them. CDR1 is DFQATT and CDR2 is SNEGSKA in the germline V gene (reference sequence). This CDR3 has 15 residues. The chain's CDR3 is CSAKDSTGNTGELFF. The DNA of the CDR3 is TGCAGTGCTAAGGACTCGACAGGAAACACCGGGGAGCTGTTTTTT.

This clonotype showed up just a few times. V is TRBV28 and J is TRBJ2-5; the D is unclear. This CDR3 spans 13 amino acids. The germline V and J ends were trimmed by 7 bases and 5 bases, with 14 bases remaining between them. The germline CDR1 and CDR2 sequences are MDHEN and SYDVKM. For the CDR3, the DNA is TGTGCCAGCAATGGCCCCTCCAGGGAGACCCAGTACTTC. It translates to CASNGPSRETQYF.

In regard to this clonotype: One base away lies a much larger clone, so this may be a sequencing read error. This chain uses TRBV25-1 with TRBJ1-1, with unresolved D. Germline V gene sequence: CDR1 MGHDK, CDR2 SYGVNS. CDR3 size: 15 residues. V was shortened by 4 bases and J by 1 base, with 13 bases between the two germline ends. CDR3 nucleotides: TGTGCCAGCAGTGCAACCCGGGTGTGGAACACTGAAGCTTTCTTT. Translation: CASSATRVWNTEAFF.

A single count supports this clonotype. The chain recombines TRBV4-1 with TRBJ2-3; a weak D match, TRBD1 (5 bases). The CDR3 loop spans 16 amino acids. Germline V gene sequence: CDR1 MGHRA, CDR2 YSYEKL. Trimming cost V 1 base and J 0 bases, with 11 bases left between them. CDR3 bases: TGCGCCAGCAGCCAAGCAGGGTCCACTAGCACAGATACGCAGTATTTT. This translates into CASSQAGSTSTDTQYF.

This clonotype was found many times. The gene calls are TRBV29-1 and TRBJ2-5; 11 bases align to TRBD2. V trimming: 7 bases; J trimming: 2 bases; junction bases outside the gene matches: 12. Germline V gene sequence: CDR1 SQVTM, CDR2 ANQGSEA. The CDR3 length is 16 residues. CDR3 loop: CSAAGTSGRAQETQYF. The CDR3 DNA is TGCAGCGCTGCAGGTACTAGCGGGAGAGCTCAAGAGACCCAGTACTTC.

On this clonotype: The junction departs from germline at one end; a sequencing error may be responsible. The chain has TRBV2 and TRBJ2-2, with D possibly TRBD2 on 5 matching bases. This CDR3 comprises 16 residues. The germline CDR1 and CDR2 sequences are SNHLY and FYNNEI. Here the CDR3 DNA reads TGTGCCAGCATGGCTAACGGGTACCGCCGCACCGGGGAGCTCTTTTTT. Amino acids: CASMANGYRRTGELFF.

Concerning this clonotype: This could be a read error, since a much larger clone is one nucleotide away. The V and J genes are TRBV5-1 and TRBJ2-7; no firm D call. This CDR3 is built from 14 residues. V shed 3 bases and J shed 0 bases, with 10 bases lying between them. Germline assignment: CDR1 SGHRS and CDR2 YFSETQ. The CDR3 DNA is TGCGCCAGCAGCTCCCCGCCTAACTCCTACGAGCAGTACTTC. Translated, it gives CASSSPPNSYEQYF.

The chain links TRBV29-1 to TRBJ2-5; either TRBD1 or TRBD2 may fit D (5 bases each). Trimming took 4 bases from V and 10 from J, leaving 22 bases between them. Per germline, CDR1 SQVTM and CDR2 ANQGSEA. This CDR3 has 14 amino acids. In DNA, the CDR3 is TGCAGCGTTGTAGATCGGCAAGGGGCGGAGGTCCAGTACTTC. It encodes CSVVDRQGAEVQYF.

As regards this clonotype: The final CDR3 position lacks the conserved phenylalanine or tryptophan, pointing to a likely read error. The V call is TRBV6-1, the J call TRBJ1-5; D unresolved. The CDR3 loop spans 15 amino acids. Germline V lookup: CDR1 MNHNS, CDR2 SASEGT. CDR3 residues: CANSERDLGNQPQHS. The CDR3 nucleotides read TGTGCCAACAGTGAACGGGATCTTGGCAATCAGCCCCAGCATTCT.

This clonotype has at least ten counts. This chain joins TRBV5-4 and TRBJ2-2, with D perhaps matching TRBD2 (5 bases). Germline V gives CDR1 SGHNT, CDR2 YYREEE (reference sequence). V lost 4 bases and J lost 7, with 11 bases in between. The CDR3 is 13 residues long. CDR3 residues: CASSRPGIGELFF. The CDR3 DNA follows: TGTGCCAGCAGCCGGCCGGGGATCGGGGAGCTGTTTTTT.

The chain uses TRBV6-1 and TRBJ2-7; possible D gene TRBD2, 6 bases. From germline, CDR1 is MNHNS and CDR2 SASEGT. The CDR3 consists of 13 residues. The CDR3 here is CTSSLDESYEQYF. Here the CDR3 DNA reads TGTACTAGCAGTCTCGATGAATCCTACGAGCAGTACTTC.

The V call is TRBV25-1, the J call TRBJ2-3; D call uncertain. V was shortened by 0 bases and J by 12 bases, with 16 bases between the two germline ends. This CDR3 comprises 14 residues. Germline CDR1 is MGHDK and CDR2 is SYGVNS. CDR3 DNA sequence: TGTGCCAGCAGTGAATATAGAAGAACAGATGCACAGTATTTT. Its protein product is CASSEYRRTDAQYF.

For this clonotype: This could be a read error, since a much larger clone is one nucleotide away. The chain combines TRBV2 with TRBJ2-3; possibly TRBD1 or TRBD2 for D (5 bases each). This CDR3 spans 14 amino acids. Per germline, CDR1 SNHLY and CDR2 FYNNEI. For the CDR3, the DNA is TGTGCCGGCAGTAACCGGGACCTCACAGATACGCAGTATTTT. It translates to CAGSNRDLTDTQYF. Drawing the rest from reference TRBV2 and TRBJ2-3, the complete variable domain is EPEVTQTPSHQVTQMGQEVILRCVPISNHLYFYWYRQILGQKVEFLVSFYNNEISEKSEIFDDQFSVERPDGSNFTLKIRSTKLEDSAMYFCAGSNRDLTDTQYFGPGTRLTVL.

This clonotype was observed at least ten times. The rearrangement links TRBV4-2 to TRBJ2-7; 9 positions agree with TRBD2. CDR1 is LGHNA, CDR2 YNFKEQ, per germline. The CDR3 is 16 amino acids. Trimming cost V 4 bases and J 1 base; bases outside gene matches: 8. CDR3 nucleotides: TGTGCCAGCAGCCGAAACCTAGCGGGGCAGTCCTACGAGCAGTACTTC. As protein: CASSRNLAGQSYEQYF.

Comment on this clonotype: Just one base apart from a much larger clone, this may be a read error. The chain combines TRBV25-1 with TRBJ2-7; D is unclear. CDR1 and CDR2 (germline): MGHDK, SYGVNS. The CDR3 has 12 residues. V was cut by 4 bases and J by 3 bases, with 7 bases left in between. CDR3 bases: TGTGCCAGCAGTGGGACCGTCTACGAGCAGTACTTC. It encodes CASSGTVYEQYF.

The sample holds a few counts of this clonotype. A much bigger clone sits one base away, suggesting this may be a read error. This sequence joins TRBV5-6 and TRBJ2-1, with a tentative D call TRBD1 (5 bases). CDR3 length: 13 residues. Germline V gives CDR1 SGHDT, CDR2 YYEEEE. DNA for the CDR3: TGTGCCAGCAGCTCAGGGTCCTACAGTGAGCAGTTCTTC. This sequence encodes CASSSGSYSEQFF.

To note about this clonotype: The germline gene is not matched at one end of the junction; a read error may be the cause. The rearrangement joins TRBV24-1 to TRBJ2-3; a possible D gene is TRBD1 (5 bases). CDR3 length: 18 amino acids. The germline gives CDR1 KGHDR, CDR2 SFDVKD. CDR3 sequence reads: CATNDSSPLQASTDTQYF. CDR3 sequence (DNA): TGTGCCACCAATGATTCCTCCCCCCTACAGGCCAGCACAGATACGCAGTATTTT.

This sequence joins TRBV11-1 and TRBJ2-7; D not resolved. The CDR3 covers 13 residues. The germline V gene encodes CDR1 SGHAT and CDR2 FQDESV (reference sequence). V was clipped by 2 bases and J by 9 bases, with 14 bases between them. The CDR3 reads CASSLRSPCGQYF. In nucleotides, the CDR3 is TGTGCCAGCAGCTTAAGATCGCCGTGCGGGCAGTACTTC.

Points on this clonotype: A much larger clone differs by one base, so this may be a read error. V is TRBV28 and J is TRBJ2-7; maybe TRBD2 (6 bases). The CDR3 extends over 13 amino acids. Germline loops: CDR1 MDHEN, CDR2 SYDVKM. In DNA form, the CDR3 reads TGTGCCAGCAGAAAAGGGACTGCCTACGTGCAGTACTTC. It is translated as CASRKGTAYVQYF.

As concerns this clonotype: A read error is likely, as this CDR3 ends without the conserved phenylalanine or tryptophan. V is TRBV29-1 and J is TRBJ2-5; D not resolved. Germline assignment: CDR1 SQVTM and CDR2 ANQGSEA. The CDR3 totals 12 residues. With 6 bases removed from V and 1 base from J, the gap between germline ends came to 9 bases. This CDR3 is CSVDVLQETQYL. The CDR3 nucleotides are TGCAGCGTCGACGTACTCCAAGAGACCCAGTACCTC.

This clonotype was observed many times. The chain uses TRBV6-2 or TRBV6-3 and TRBJ2-7; 8 bases align to TRBD1. From germline, CDR1 is MNHEY and CDR2 SVGEGT. The CDR3 extends over 14 amino acids. Unmatched junction bases numbered 11, after V lost 6 bases and J lost 7 bases. In nucleotides, the CDR3 is TGTGCCAGCAGCACATCAGGGGGCAATCGGGAGCAGTACTTC. Amino acid sequence: CASSTSGGNREQYF.

Concerning this clonotype itself: Sequence at one end of the junction differs from germline and may be a read error. The chain has TRBV2 and TRBJ2-7; D ambiguous. The CDR3 is made up of 16 amino acids. Germline V CDR1 and CDR2: SNHLY, FYNNEI. The CDR3 sequence: CVSSEVLLRPTYEQYF. CDR3 sequence (DNA): TGTGTCAGCAGTGAAGTCCTTTTGAGACCGACGTACGAGCAGTACTTC.

A note on this clonotype: The junction differs from germline at one of its ends, possibly a read error. The genes are TRBV12-3 or TRBV12-4 and TRBJ2-3; 8 bases line up with TRBD2. The CDR3 has 16 amino acids. The CDR3 nucleotides read TGTGCCAGAAGTTCCCTAAGCGGGAGCGCTACAGATACGAAGTATTTT. The encoded protein is CARSSLSGSATDTKYF.

The CDR3 DNA is TGTGCCAGCAGTGAACGGACTAACTATGGCTACACCTTC. Amino acids: CASSERTNYGYTF. The V call is TRBV2, the J call TRBJ1-2; D is uncertain. Germline CDR1 reads SNHLY; CDR2 reads FYNNEI. CDR3 size: 13 residues. V was cut by 2 bases and J by 0 bases, with 4 bases left in between.